These T cell receptor beta chains were read from a single sample in a study of blood T cell repertoires in COVID-19. Method: immunoSEQ multiplex PCR; TCRdb's copy keeps in-frame clones and lacks some. The sample carries about 200,000 clones, 88% recorded once. The sample consisted of peripheral blood. The receptors originated from a man between 35 and 55 years old with acute or convalescent COVID-19. Both conserved end residues are part of each CDR3. The order of the fields is D gene, CDR3 length, J gene, clone size, V gene, CDR3 protein, CDR3 DNA. A D gene is named only where the DNA matches it firmly. For some rows the clone size is stated as once, few or many, or as a class when expanded; others skip it.

NA | 13 | TRBJ2-7 | many | TRBV19 | CASSIGRAYEQYF | TGTGCCAGTAGTATAGGCCGAGCCTACGAGCAGTACTTC
NA | 16 | TRBJ2-3 | once | TRBV5-6 | CASSLKRERGTDTQYF | TGTGCCAGCAGCTTGAAACGGGAGAGGGGCACAGATACGCAGTATTTT
TRBD2 | 17 | TRBJ2-5 | few | TRBV7-6 | CASSLARGSGGTETQYF | TGTGCCAGCAGCTTAGCGCGGGGTAGCGGGGGGACGGAGACCCAGTACTTC
TRBD1 | 17 | TRBJ1-2 | NA | TRBV5-4 | CASSLAVTGNYHYGYTF | TGTGCCAGCAGCTTGGCAGTGACAGGGAATTATCACTATGGCTACACCTTC
TRBD1 | 19 | TRBJ1-5 | NA | TRBV6-4 | CASSDTGQGSVYSNQPQHF | TGTGCCAGCAGTGACACGGGACAGGGGAGCGTCTATAGCAATCAGCCCCAGCATTTT
TRBD2 | 16 | TRBJ2-2 | NA | TRBV10-3 | CAIRSAAGVNTGELFF | TGTGCCATCAGATCCGCGGCGGGAGTGAACACCGGGGAGCTGTTTTTT
TRBD1 | 15 | TRBJ1-2 | NA | TRBV6-5 | CASRPGTVGLYGYTF | TGTGCCAGCAGACCCGGGACAGTAGGGCTCTATGGCTACACCTTC
NA | 13 | TRBJ1-2 | NA | TRBV27 | CASSLFGSSGYTF | TGTGCCAGCAGTTTATTTGGCTCTAGTGGCTACACCTTC
TRBD2 | 16 | TRBJ2-5 | NA | TRBV11-1 | CASSLGEGTSEETQYF | TGTGCCAGCAGCTTAGGGGAAGGGACTAGCGAAGAGACCCAGTACTTC
NA | 15 | TRBJ1-5 | once | TRBV6-2/TRBV6-3 | CASSRPLGGNQPQHF | TGTGCCAGCAGTCGCCCCTTGGGCGGCAATCAGCCCCAGCATTTT
TRBD2 | 18 | TRBJ2-7 | NA | TRBV30 | CAWSPKVASGRAVHEQYF | TGTGCCTGGAGCCCAAAAGTGGCTAGCGGGAGGGCAGTCCACGAGCAGTACTTC